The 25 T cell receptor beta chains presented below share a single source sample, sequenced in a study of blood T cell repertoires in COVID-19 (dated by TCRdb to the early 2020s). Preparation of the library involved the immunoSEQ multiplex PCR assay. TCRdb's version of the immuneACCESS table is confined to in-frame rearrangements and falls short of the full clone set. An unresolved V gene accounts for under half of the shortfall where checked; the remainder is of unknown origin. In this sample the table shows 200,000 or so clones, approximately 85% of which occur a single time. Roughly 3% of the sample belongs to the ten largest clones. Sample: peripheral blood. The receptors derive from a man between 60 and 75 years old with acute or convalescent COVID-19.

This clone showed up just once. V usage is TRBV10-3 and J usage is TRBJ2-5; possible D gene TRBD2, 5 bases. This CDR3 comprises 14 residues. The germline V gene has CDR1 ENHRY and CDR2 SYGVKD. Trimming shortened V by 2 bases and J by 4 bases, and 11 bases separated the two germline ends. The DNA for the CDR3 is TGTGCCATCAGTGAGCCGGGGAGAGCAGAGACCCAGTACTTC. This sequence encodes CAISEPGRAETQYF.

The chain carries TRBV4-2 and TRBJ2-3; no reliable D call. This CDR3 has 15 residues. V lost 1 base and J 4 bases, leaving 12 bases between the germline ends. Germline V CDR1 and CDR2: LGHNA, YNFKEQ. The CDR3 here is CASSQGAPPSDTQYF. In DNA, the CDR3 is TGTGCCAGCAGCCAAGGGGCTCCGCCCTCAGATACGCAGTATTTT.

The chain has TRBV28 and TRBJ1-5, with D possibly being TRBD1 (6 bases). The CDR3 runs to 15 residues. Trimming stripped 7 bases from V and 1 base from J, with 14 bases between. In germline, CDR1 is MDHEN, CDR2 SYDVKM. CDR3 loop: CASTSGGRSNQPQHF. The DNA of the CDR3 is TGTGCCAGCACCTCGGGGGGGCGGAGCAATCAGCCCCAGCATTTT.

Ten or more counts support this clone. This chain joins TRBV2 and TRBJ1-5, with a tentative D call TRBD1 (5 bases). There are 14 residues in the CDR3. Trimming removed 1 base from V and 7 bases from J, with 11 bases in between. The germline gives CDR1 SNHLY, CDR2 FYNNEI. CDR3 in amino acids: CASSEGQGEQPQHF. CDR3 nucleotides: TGTGCCAGCAGTGAAGGCCAGGGTGAACAGCCCCAGCATTTT.

CDR3 sequence (DNA): TGTGCCAGCAGCAGAGACGGGGGGCGGACTGAAGCTTTCTTT. As protein: CASSRDGGRTEAFF. The chain recombines TRBV27 with TRBJ1-1, with a possible D match to TRBD1 (6 bases). With 6 bases removed from V and 5 bases from J, the gap between germline ends came to 16 bases. Per germline, CDR1 MNHEY and CDR2 SMNVEV (reference sequence). The CDR3 consists of 14 residues.

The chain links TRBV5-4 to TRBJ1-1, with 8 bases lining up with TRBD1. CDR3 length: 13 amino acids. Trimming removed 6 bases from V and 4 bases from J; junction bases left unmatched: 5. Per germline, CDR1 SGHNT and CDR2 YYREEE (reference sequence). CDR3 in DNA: TGTGCCAGCATCCGACAGGGGAGCACTGAAGCTTTCTTT. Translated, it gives CASIRQGSTEAFF.

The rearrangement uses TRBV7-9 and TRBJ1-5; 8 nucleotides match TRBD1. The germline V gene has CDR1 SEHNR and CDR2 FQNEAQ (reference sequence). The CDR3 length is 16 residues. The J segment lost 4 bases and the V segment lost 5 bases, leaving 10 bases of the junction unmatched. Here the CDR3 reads CASSASRGPQNQPQHF. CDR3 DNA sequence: TGTGCCAGCAGCGCGTCCAGGGGGCCTCAAAATCAGCCCCAGCATTTT.

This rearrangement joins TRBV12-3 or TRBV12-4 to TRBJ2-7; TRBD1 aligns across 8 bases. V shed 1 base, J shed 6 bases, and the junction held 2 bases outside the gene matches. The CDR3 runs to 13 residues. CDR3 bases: TGTGCCAGCAGTTTAGGGACAGGGCGCGAGCAGTACTTC. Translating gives CASSLGTGREQYF.

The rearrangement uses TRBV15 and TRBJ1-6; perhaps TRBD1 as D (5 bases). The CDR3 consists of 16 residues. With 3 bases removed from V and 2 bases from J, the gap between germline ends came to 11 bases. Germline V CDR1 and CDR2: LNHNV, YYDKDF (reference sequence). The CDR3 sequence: CATSSRTGPYNSPLHF. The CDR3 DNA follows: TGTGCCACCAGCAGCCGAACAGGACCCTATAATTCACCCCTCCACTTT.

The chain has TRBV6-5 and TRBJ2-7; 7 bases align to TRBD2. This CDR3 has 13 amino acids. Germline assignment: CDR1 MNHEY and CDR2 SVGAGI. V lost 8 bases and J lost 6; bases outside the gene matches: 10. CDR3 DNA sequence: TGTGCCAGCCGGGAGGAGCGGGAAGCCGAGCAGTACTTC. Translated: CASREEREAEQYF.

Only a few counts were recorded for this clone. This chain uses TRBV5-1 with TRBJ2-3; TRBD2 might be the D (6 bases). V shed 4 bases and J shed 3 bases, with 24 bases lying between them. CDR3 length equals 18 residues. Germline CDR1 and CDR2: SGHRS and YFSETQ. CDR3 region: CASSPAVGGEWATDTQYF. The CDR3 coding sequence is TGCGCCAGCAGCCCGGCGGTTGGCGGGGAATGGGCGACAGATACGCAGTATTTT.

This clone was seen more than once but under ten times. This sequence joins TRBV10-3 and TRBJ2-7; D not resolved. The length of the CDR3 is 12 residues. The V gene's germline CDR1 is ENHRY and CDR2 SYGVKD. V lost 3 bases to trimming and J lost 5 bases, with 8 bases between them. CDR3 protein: CAISDLGDEQYF. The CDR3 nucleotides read TGTGCCATCAGTGATTTGGGCGACGAGCAGTACTTC.

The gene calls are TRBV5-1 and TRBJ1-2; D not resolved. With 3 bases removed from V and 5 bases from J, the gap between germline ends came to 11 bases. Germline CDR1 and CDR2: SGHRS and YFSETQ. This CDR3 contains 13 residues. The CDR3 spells CASSSLTEYGYTF. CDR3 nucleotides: TGCGCCAGCAGCTCGTTGACGGAGTATGGCTACACCTTC.

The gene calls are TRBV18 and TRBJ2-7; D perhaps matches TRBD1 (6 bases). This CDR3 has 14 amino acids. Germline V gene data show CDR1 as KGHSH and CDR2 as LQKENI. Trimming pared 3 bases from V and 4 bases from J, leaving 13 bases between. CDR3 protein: CASSPPGVDYEQYF. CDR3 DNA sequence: TGTGCCAGCTCACCGCCAGGGGTCGATTACGAGCAGTACTTC.

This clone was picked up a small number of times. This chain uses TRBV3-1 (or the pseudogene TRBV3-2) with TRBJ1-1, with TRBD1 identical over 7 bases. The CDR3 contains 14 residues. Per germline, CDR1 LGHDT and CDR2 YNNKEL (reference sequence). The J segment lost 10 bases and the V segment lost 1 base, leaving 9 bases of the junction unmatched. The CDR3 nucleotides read TGTGCCAGCAGCCAAGGGGGGACAGTTGGTGTAGCTTTCTTT. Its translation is CASSQGGTVGVAFF.

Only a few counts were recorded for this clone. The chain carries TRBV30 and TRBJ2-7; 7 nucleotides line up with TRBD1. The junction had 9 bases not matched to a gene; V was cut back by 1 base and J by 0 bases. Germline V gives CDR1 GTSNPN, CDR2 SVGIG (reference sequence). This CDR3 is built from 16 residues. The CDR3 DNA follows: TGTGCCTGGAGTGAGGACAGGTTGGGAAGCTCCTACGAGCAGTACTTC. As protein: CAWSEDRLGSSYEQYF. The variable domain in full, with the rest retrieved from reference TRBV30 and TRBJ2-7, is SQTIHQWPATLVQPVGSPLSLECTVEGTSNPNLYWYRQAAGRGLQLLFYSVGIGQISSEVPQNLSASRPQDRQFILSSKKLLLSDSGFYLCAWSEDRLGSSYEQYFGPGTRLTVT.

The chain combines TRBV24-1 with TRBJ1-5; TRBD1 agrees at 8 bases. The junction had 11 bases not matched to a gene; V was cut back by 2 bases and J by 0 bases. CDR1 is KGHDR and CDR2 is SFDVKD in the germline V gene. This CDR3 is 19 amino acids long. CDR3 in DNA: TGTGCCACCAGTGATTCCGGACAGGGAGAGGGTTATAGCAATCAGCCCCAGCATTTT. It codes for CATSDSGQGEGYSNQPQHF.

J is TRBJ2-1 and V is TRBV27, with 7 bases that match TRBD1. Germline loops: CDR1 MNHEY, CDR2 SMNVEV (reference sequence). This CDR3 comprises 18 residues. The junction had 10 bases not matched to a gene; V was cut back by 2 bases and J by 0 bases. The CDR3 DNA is TGTGCCAGCAGTTTAGGGTTGACAGGGAAGGTCTCCTACAATGAGCAGTTCTTC. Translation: CASSLGLTGKVSYNEQFF.

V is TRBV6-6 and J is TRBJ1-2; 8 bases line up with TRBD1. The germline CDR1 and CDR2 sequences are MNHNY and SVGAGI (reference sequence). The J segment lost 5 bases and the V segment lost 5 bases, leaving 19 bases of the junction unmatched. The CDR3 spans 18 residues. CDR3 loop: CASSRMTGTGFPSYGYTF. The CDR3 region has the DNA TGTGCCAGCAGTCGGATGACCGGGACAGGCTTCCCGTCTTATGGCTACACCTTC.

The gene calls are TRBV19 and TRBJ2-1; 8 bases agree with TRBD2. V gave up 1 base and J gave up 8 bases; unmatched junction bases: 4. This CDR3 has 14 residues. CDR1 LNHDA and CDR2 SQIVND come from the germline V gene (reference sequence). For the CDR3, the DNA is TGTGCCAGTAGTATAGGGGGGACTAGGGATGAGCAGTTCTTC. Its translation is CASSIGGTRDEQFF.

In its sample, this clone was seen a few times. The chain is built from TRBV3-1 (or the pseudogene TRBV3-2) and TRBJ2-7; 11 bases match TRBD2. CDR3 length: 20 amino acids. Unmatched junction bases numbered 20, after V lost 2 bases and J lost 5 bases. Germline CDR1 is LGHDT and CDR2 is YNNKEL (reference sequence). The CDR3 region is CASSQQPPNPTSGMGNEQYF. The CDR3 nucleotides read TGTGCCAGCAGCCAACAACCCCCCAACCCGACTAGCGGGATGGGGAACGAGCAGTACTTC.

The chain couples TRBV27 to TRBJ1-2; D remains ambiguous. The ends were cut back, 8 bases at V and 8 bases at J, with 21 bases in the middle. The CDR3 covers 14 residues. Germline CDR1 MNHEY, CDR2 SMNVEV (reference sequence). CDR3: CASRLHGAGGGYTF. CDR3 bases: TGTGCCAGCCGCCTCCATGGCGCCGGCGGCGGCTACACCTTC.

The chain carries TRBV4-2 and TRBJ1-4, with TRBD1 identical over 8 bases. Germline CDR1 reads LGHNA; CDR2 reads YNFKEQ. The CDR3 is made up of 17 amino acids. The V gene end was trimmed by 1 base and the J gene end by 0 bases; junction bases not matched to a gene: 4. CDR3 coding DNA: TGTGCCAGCAGCCAAGGGACAGGGTTTACAACTAATGAAAAACTGTTTTTT. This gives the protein CASSQGTGFTTNEKLFF.

DNA for the CDR3: TGTGCCATCAGTGCGGGCGGGGGATACACCGGGGAGCTGTTTTTT. Translated, it gives CAISAGGGYTGELFF. The chain combines TRBV10-3 with TRBJ2-2; 7 bases fit TRBD2. J gave up 3 bases and V 4 bases, and 5 bases lay outside the gene matches. The germline V gene has CDR1 ENHRY and CDR2 SYGVKD. CDR3 length: 15 residues.

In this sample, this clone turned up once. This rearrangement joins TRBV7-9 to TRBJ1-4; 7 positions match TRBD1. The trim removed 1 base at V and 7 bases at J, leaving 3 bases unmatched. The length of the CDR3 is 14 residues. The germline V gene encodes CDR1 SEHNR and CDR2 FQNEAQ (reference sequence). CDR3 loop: CASSLGAGGEKLFF. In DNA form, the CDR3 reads TGTGCCAGCAGCTTAGGGGCAGGGGGTGAAAAACTGTTTTTT.